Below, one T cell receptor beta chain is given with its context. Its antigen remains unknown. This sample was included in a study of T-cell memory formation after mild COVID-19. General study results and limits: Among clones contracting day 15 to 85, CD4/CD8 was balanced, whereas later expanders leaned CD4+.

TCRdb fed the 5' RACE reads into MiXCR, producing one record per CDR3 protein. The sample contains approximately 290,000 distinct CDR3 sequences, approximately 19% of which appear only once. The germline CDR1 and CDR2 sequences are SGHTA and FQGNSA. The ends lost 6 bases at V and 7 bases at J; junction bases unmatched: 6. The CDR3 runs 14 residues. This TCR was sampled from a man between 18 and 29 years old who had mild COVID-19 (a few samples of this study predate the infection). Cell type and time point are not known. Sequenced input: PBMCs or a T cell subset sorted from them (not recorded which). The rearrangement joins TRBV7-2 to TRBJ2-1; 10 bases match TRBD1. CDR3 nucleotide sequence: TGTGCCAGCAGAGGGACAGGGGTGGGGAATGAGCAGTTCTTC. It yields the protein CASRGTGVGNEQFF.